Below, 4 T cell receptor beta chains from the same sample are listed, as sequenced in a study of blood T cell repertoires in COVID-19. Profiling relied on immunoSEQ multiplex PCR, and the TCRdb table lists in-frame clones only, not all of them. The data hold about 110,000 clones, with 70% to 90% observed a single time. Sequenced input: peripheral blood. The receptor source for this set is a woman in her forties or fifties with acute or convalescent COVID-19.

This chain connects TRBV30 to TRBJ1-5, with TRBD1 matching over 9 bases. J was trimmed by 7 bases and V by 4 bases; bases with no gene match: 8. Germline values: CDR1 GTSNPN, CDR2 SVGIG (reference sequence). The CDR3 is 14 amino acids. The CDR3 nucleotides are TGTGCCTGGACTAAACAGGGGGCGAGGCAGCCCCAGCATTTT. Protein sequence: CAWTKQGARQPQHF.

The genes are TRBV5-6 and TRBJ1-1, with D unresolved. The CDR3 runs 15 residues. V was trimmed by 4 bases and J by 3 bases, leaving 16 bases between them. CDR1 is SGHDT, CDR2 YYEEEE, per germline. CDR3 loop: CASSPSVAPHTEAFF. The CDR3 bases are TGTGCCAGCAGCCCGTCAGTCGCACCACACACTGAAGCTTTCTTT.

This chain uses TRBV10-3 with TRBJ1-4; 9 bases are shared with TRBD1. The CDR3 is made up of 13 amino acids. Germline CDR1 and CDR2: ENHRY and SYGVKD. The trim removed 7 bases at V and 7 bases at J, leaving 4 bases unmatched. The CDR3 protein is CAINRGLGEKLFF. The DNA for the CDR3 is TGTGCCATCAACAGGGGGCTGGGTGAAAAACTGTTTTTT.

V and J are TRBV4-1 and TRBJ2-2; tentatively, D is TRBD1 (6 bases). CDR1 and CDR2 from the germline V gene are MGHRA and YSYEKL. This CDR3 region has 19 residues. The ends were cut back, 4 bases at V and 4 bases at J, with 25 bases in the middle. CDR3 nucleotides: TGCGCCAGCAGCCCAGGAAGGGCTAGAACAGGGTTGGGCACCGGGGAGCTGTTTTTT. Translated, it gives CASSPGRARTGLGTGELFF.